This T cell receptor beta chain was captured in a study of T-cell reconstitution after alpha-beta-depleted transplantation in children. Construction of the TCRbeta library involved unique molecular identifiers. TCRdb re-derived calls from the PCR reads in MiXCR, one entry per CDR3 protein. The data show over 550,000 distinct CDR3 sequences, over 9.5% seen once. The receptor was isolated from a human donor who donated a stem cell graft to a child with acute myeloid leukemia. The sample in question was PBMCs from the stem cell graft donor, obtained from the stem cell graft.

CDR3 DNA sequence: TGTGCCAGCAAGGAGGGCTCCTACAATGAGCAGTTCTTC. Translation: CASKEGSYNEQFF. The chain carries TRBV28 and TRBJ2-1; a weak D match, TRBD2 (6 bases). The V and J ends lost 7 bases and 0 bases respectively, with 7 bases between them. The CDR3 covers 13 residues. In germline, CDR1 is MDHEN, CDR2 SYDVKM.